This T cell receptor (beta chain) was sequenced during a study of PD-1 blockade in classical Hodgkin lymphoma. Relapse after autologous stem cell transplantation occurred in every patient, and brentuximab vedotin exposure varied. Best response was recorded as complete response, partial response or progressive disease. Notes on the study in general: Before treatment, complete responders showed about the same diversity as newly diagnosed patients.

TCRdb keeps only in-frame clones here, not all; method: immunoSEQ multiplex PCR. The sample lists approximately 51,000 clones, around two thirds occurring once. V lost 6 bases, J lost 11 bases, and 4 bases lay in between. The CDR3 loop spans 8 amino acids. Looked up from germline, CDR1 is MNHNS and CDR2 is SASEGT. With respect to this clone: The antigen is not known.

This rearrangement joins TRBV6-1 to TRBJ1-1; D call uncertain. Sequenced material: peripheral blood mononuclear cells (PBMCs), taken before the second cycle of nivolumab. The receptor was isolated from a human donor with classical Hodgkin lymphoma. The CDR3 DNA is TGTGCCAGCAGAGGGGCTTTCTTT. Amino acid sequence: CASRGAFF.